The 24 T cell receptor beta chains below all came from one sample that was sequenced in a study of a mutant IDH1 vaccine in newly diagnosed glioma. No antigen is known for these receptors. The time point is: week 35, safety follow-up. Topical imiquimod was applied with each vaccine dose, which held 300 ug of mutant IDH1 20-mer peptide. Assay used: immunoSEQ multiplex PCR; TCRdb lists only in-frame clones, some missing. The table includes 40,000 to 45,000 clones, 80% to 85% detected once. Sequencing was performed on PBMCs, taken from a glioma patient whose treatment included an IDH1 peptide vaccine. The receptor source for this set is a woman aged 40 to 50 with glioma. Some clones in this sample may be carry-over from other donors' samples.

Only one count was recorded for this clone. This rearrangement joins TRBV19 to TRBJ1-2; no definite D call. The germline V and J ends were trimmed by 5 bases and 2 bases, with 12 bases remaining between them. Looked up from germline, CDR1 is LNHDA and CDR2 is SQIVND (reference sequence). CDR3 length: 14 amino acids. CDR3 nucleotides: TGTGCCAGTAGTGGATCCTGGCAGAACTATGGCTACACCTTC. Translating it yields CASSGSWQNYGYTF.

The CDR3 sequence is CASTSGQGRMRATEAFF. The CDR3 DNA reads TGTGCCAGTACTTCCGGACAGGGGCGAATGAGGGCCACTGAAGCTTTCTTT. The chain combines TRBV19 with TRBJ1-1; 9 bases agree with TRBD1. CDR3 length: 17 amino acids. CDR1 and CDR2 (germline): LNHDA, SQIVND (reference sequence). With 7 bases clipped from V and 4 bases from J, the junction kept 16 bases outside the gene matches.

The chain has TRBV6-5 and TRBJ1-1, with unresolved D. The ends were cut back, 5 bases at V and 0 bases at J, with 13 bases in the middle. The germline V gene has CDR1 MNHEY and CDR2 SVGAGI. The CDR3 is 15 residues long. CDR3 residues: CASSALPQMNTEAFF. CDR3 nucleotide sequence: TGTGCCAGCAGTGCCCTGCCCCAAATGAACACTGAAGCTTTCTTT.

DNA for the CDR3: TGTGCCAGCAGCAAAGGACAGGGAGGACTAGCGGTCTACAATGAGCAGTTCTTC. Its translation: CASSKGQGGLAVYNEQFF. The chain uses TRBV9 and TRBJ2-1; the match to TRBD2 covers 10 bases. Germline CDR1 SGDLS, CDR2 YYNGEE. CDR3 size: 18 residues. V gave up 4 bases and J gave up 3 bases; unmatched junction bases: 13.

The J gene is TRBJ2-1, the V gene TRBV5-1; D unresolved. Germline CDR1 reads SGHRS; CDR2 reads YFSETQ. Trimming pared 0 bases from V and 0 bases from J, leaving 10 bases between. The CDR3 is made up of 16 amino acids. The CDR3, as DNA: TGCGCCAGCAGCTTGGAGGGCCGGAGCTCCTACAATGAGCAGTTCTTC. It encodes CASSLEGRSSYNEQFF.

The chain carries TRBV5-4 and TRBJ2-7, with D unclear. Germline V gene lookup returns CDR1 SGHNT and CDR2 YYREEE (reference sequence). V was clipped by 4 bases and J by 4 bases, with 12 bases between them. This CDR3 has 13 residues. For the CDR3, the DNA is TGTGCCAGCAGCCCCCGGACGGATTACGAGCAGTACTTC. This gives the protein CASSPRTDYEQYF.

This clone was detected only once. The rearrangement links TRBV11-2 to TRBJ2-7; 9 positions match TRBD1. Germline V gene sequence: CDR1 SGHAT, CDR2 FQNNGV. The CDR3 has 16 residues. Losses at the gene ends were 5 bases for V and 4 bases for J; bases not matched to a gene: 12. CDR3 protein: CASSRNTGTGRYEQYF. DNA for the CDR3: TGTGCCAGCAGCCGAAATACCGGGACAGGGAGGTACGAGCAGTACTTC.

The V and J genes are TRBV6-5 and TRBJ1-3; tentative D call: TRBD1 (6 bases). V was cut by 2 bases and J by 4 bases, with 15 bases left in between. Germline CDR1 reads MNHEY; CDR2 reads SVGAGI. This CDR3 is built from 16 residues. In nucleotides, the CDR3 is TGTGCCAGCAGTTACGCCCCGGTGGGGGCGGGAAACACCATATATTTT. Translated: CASSYAPVGAGNTIYF.

The J gene is TRBJ2-7, the V gene TRBV2; D not resolved. The CDR3 totals 11 residues. Looked up from germline, CDR1 is SNHLY and CDR2 is FYNNEI. V dropped 6 bases and J dropped 6 bases, with 9 bases sitting between them. DNA for the CDR3: TGTGCCAGCAGGTTCAGTCGCGAGCAGTACTTC. This sequence encodes CASRFSREQYF.

This chain uses TRBV7-3 with TRBJ1-1; D not certain. From germline, CDR1 is SGHTA and CDR2 FQGTGA. This CDR3 comprises 14 residues. Trimming stripped 0 bases from V and 2 bases from J, with 7 bases between. CDR3: CASSLTGANTEAFF. CDR3 sequence (DNA): TGTGCCAGCAGCTTAACAGGCGCCAACACTGAAGCTTTCTTT.

This clone was counted a single time. The V and J genes are TRBV12-5 and TRBJ1-5; TRBD1 might be the D (6 bases). V lost 5 bases and J 7 bases, leaving 9 bases between the germline ends. Germline values: CDR1 LGHNT, CDR2 FRNRAP. The CDR3 spans 12 residues. CDR3 DNA sequence: TGTGCTAGTGGTGGGGACATACAGCCCCAGCATTTT. It specifies CASGGDIQPQHF.

The chain links TRBV5-4 to TRBJ1-4; 8 nucleotides agree with TRBD1. Trimming removed 4 bases from V and 6 bases from J; junction bases left unmatched: 8. Germline loops: CDR1 SGHNT, CDR2 YYREEE (reference sequence). The CDR3 runs 15 residues. This chain's CDR3 is CASSLRTGPDEKLFF. The CDR3 region has the DNA TGTGCCAGCAGCCTCCGGACAGGGCCTGATGAAAAACTGTTTTTT.

This clone has just a few counts. The chain couples TRBV7-9 to TRBJ1-1; unclear D gene. The CDR3 sequence is 10 residues long. CDR1 is SEHNR, CDR2 FQNEAQ, per germline (reference sequence). Trimming shortened V by 5 bases and J by 5 bases, and 3 bases separated the two germline ends. The CDR3 reads CASSETEAFF. DNA of the CDR3: TGTGCCAGCAGCGAGACTGAAGCTTTCTTT.

This clone has a single count. This chain joins TRBV9 and TRBJ2-2; D is undetermined. This CDR3 spans 14 amino acids. V gave up 1 base and J gave up 5 bases, with 9 bases separating them. The germline V gene encodes CDR1 SGDLS and CDR2 YYNGEE. The CDR3 coding sequence is TGTGCCAGCAGCGTACAGGTCGGTACCGGGGAGCTGTTTTTT. Protein: CASSVQVGTGELFF. Drawing the rest from reference TRBV9 and TRBJ2-2, the complete variable domain is DSGVTQTPKHLITATGQRVTLRCSPRSGDLSVYWYQQSLDQGLQFLIQYYNGEERAKGNILERFSAQQFPDLHSELNLSSLELGDSALYFCASSVQVGTGELFFGEGSRLTVL.

This clone was recorded once. The chain employs TRBV25-1 and TRBJ1-6; no firm D call. Trimming shortened V by 3 bases and J by 6 bases, and 3 bases separated the two germline ends. CDR1 MGHDK and CDR2 SYGVNS come from the germline V gene. This CDR3 is built from 12 residues. The CDR3 DNA reads as TGTGCCAGCAGTGAGTTTAATTCACCCCTCCACTTT. Translation gives CASSEFNSPLHF.

The chain employs TRBV27 and TRBJ1-5; tentatively, D is TRBD1 (5 bases). There are 14 residues in the CDR3. The V gene's germline CDR1 is MNHEY and CDR2 SMNVEV (reference sequence). Between the trimmed V and J ends, which lost 2 bases and 11 bases, there was a span of 16 bases. The CDR3 DNA sequence: TGTGCCAGCAGTTTAGGGTCCTCAGGGCAGGCCCAGCATTTT. Protein: CASSLGSSGQAQHF.

This rearrangement joins TRBV6-1 to TRBJ2-1; the D gene is possibly TRBD2 (5 bases). Deletions cut 5 bases from V and 10 bases from J, with 9 bases between. The CDR3 has 11 residues. Per germline, CDR1 MNHNS and CDR2 SASEGT. DNA of the CDR3: TGTGCCAGCAGTCTAGCAGACGAGCAGTTCTTC. Protein product: CASSLADEQFF.

The chain is built from TRBV29-1 and TRBJ2-7; D possibly matches TRBD1 or TRBD2 (6 bases each). V lost 5 bases to trimming and J lost 5 bases, with 13 bases between them. The germline V gene encodes CDR1 SQVTM and CDR2 ANQGSEA. This CDR3 is 12 amino acids long. This CDR3 is CSVRWGANEQYF. CDR3 nucleotide sequence: TGCAGCGTTCGATGGGGGGCCAACGAGCAGTACTTC.

The rearrangement joins TRBV15 to TRBJ2-7; D remains ambiguous. CDR1 is LNHNV and CDR2 is YYDKDF in the germline V gene (reference sequence). The CDR3 sequence is 18 residues long. V was cut by 0 bases and J by 2 bases, with 20 bases left in between. The CDR3 DNA follows: TGTGCCACCAGCAGAGACCAACTGCGTACTCTGAAACCCTACGAGCAGTACTTC. Protein: CATSRDQLRTLKPYEQYF.

The chain links TRBV4-2 to TRBJ2-3; D may be TRBD2 (5 bases). This CDR3 is built from 15 residues. Between the trimmed V and J ends, which lost 0 bases and 2 bases, there was a span of 9 bases. Germline V lookup: CDR1 LGHNA, CDR2 YNFKEQ. The CDR3 sequence is CASSQDKRTTDTQYF. The CDR3 DNA is TGTGCCAGCAGCCAAGACAAGCGGACCACAGATACGCAGTATTTT.

The chain carries TRBV29-1 and TRBJ2-5; perhaps TRBD1 as D (6 bases). Trimming pared 0 bases from V and 9 bases from J, leaving 17 bases between. Germline V lookup: CDR1 SQVTM, CDR2 ANQGSEA. The CDR3 runs 14 residues. CDR3 amino acids: CSVEEVWGHVAQYF. DNA of the CDR3: TGCAGCGTTGAAGAAGTTTGGGGGCATGTTGCCCAGTACTTC.

The chain combines TRBV5-3 with TRBJ1-1, with D possibly being TRBD1 (5 bases). TRBV5-3 is filed as an ORF, its function uncertain. The CDR3 is 18 residues long. Trimming removed 3 bases from V and 1 base from J, with 22 bases in between. CDR3 nucleotides: TGTGCCAGAAGCTCGTCTCCCGGGTGGTCGGGGCAGAACACTGAAGCTTTCTTT. It codes for CARSSSPGWSGQNTEAFF.

This sequence joins TRBV9 and TRBJ1-5; D uncertain. This CDR3 is 15 amino acids long. The ends were cut back, 0 bases at V and 3 bases at J, with 10 bases in the middle. CDR1 and CDR2 (germline): SGDLS, YYNGEE. CDR3 amino acids: CASSVGLQVNQPQHF. DNA of the CDR3: TGTGCCAGCAGCGTAGGTCTCCAGGTCAATCAGCCCCAGCATTTT.

V gene TRBV10-3 combines with J gene TRBJ1-1; 8 positions match TRBD1. With 9 bases clipped from V and 3 bases from J, the junction kept 3 bases outside the gene matches. The CDR3 covers 12 residues. The germline V gene encodes CDR1 ENHRY and CDR2 SYGVKD. CDR3 bases: TGTGCCATTCAGGGGGCGGACACTGAAGCTTTCTTT. It specifies CAIQGADTEAFF.